The rows below give T cell receptor beta chains drawn from one sample of a study of identical twins. TCRdb analysed the 5' RACE reads with MiXCR anew, one entry per CDR3 protein. The sample records roughly 1.6 million distinct CDR3 sequences, around 29% being singletons. The source material was cord blood. The receptors here all came from a newborn girl in good health. Each CDR3 is given with its conserved first and last residue. Fields, in order: V gene, J gene, CDR3 protein.

>TRBV27|TRBJ2-7
CASRLLRDGVQYF
>TRBV3-1|TRBJ2-1
CASSHSGSYNEQFF
>TRBV29-1|TRBJ1-2
CSVEVWPQGYTF
>TRBV7-9|TRBJ2-5
CASSLERGAEETQYF
>TRBV4-1|TRBJ2-5
CASSQKGAPGIGQETQYF
>TRBV27|TRBJ1-2
CASSFRADYGYTF
>TRBV25-1|TRBJ2-1
CASSEISGRGDEQFF
>TRBV30|TRBJ2-7
CAWSRQGVNTQYF
>TRBV24-1|TRBJ2-3
CATSDRHPGQGADTQYF
>TRBV7-8|TRBJ2-3
CASSLGGPARSTDTQYF
>TRBV28|TRBJ2-1
CASSSEQPQRGSYNEQFF
>TRBV3-1|TRBJ2-1
CASSQVMLWSYNEQFF
>TRBV6-1|TRBJ2-3
CASRDLSGSTDTQYF
>TRBV29-1|TRBJ1-5
CSVGENSNQPQHF
>TRBV9|TRBJ2-7
CASSVGQTSYEQYF
>TRBV5-1|TRBJ2-1
CASTGGPRTGNEQFF
>TRBV20-1|TRBJ1-4
CSAAKSPEKLFF
>TRBV4-1|TRBJ2-7
CASSQDGPHNEQYF
>TRBV20-1|TRBJ2-1
CSAMMVGTSGRAYSDNEQFF
>TRBV29-1|TRBJ2-3
CSVIIDTQYF
>TRBV11-2|TRBJ2-5
CASSKTSGSGEQYF
>TRBV10-3|TRBJ1-2
CATGTGDYGYTF
>TRBV3-1|TRBJ2-1
CASSQYAKRGSNEQFF
>TRBV10-3|TRBJ2-5
CAISERQEKETQYF
>TRBV6-1|TRBJ1-1
CASSQSDRSEAFF